The 27 T cell receptor beta chains listed next were all sequenced from one sample in a study of blood T cells in healthy people across ages. A J-beta primer mix and a sample-barcoded 5' primer were used in a second PCR of roughly 7 to 12 cycles. TCRdb fed the 5' RACE reads into MiXCR, producing one record per CDR3 protein. The data contain approximately 1.5 million distinct CDR3 sequences, roughly 32% of them singletons. Input material: blood. The receptors were sampled from a woman aged 30 to 39 in good health.

This clonotype was seen a few times. The gene calls are TRBV29-1 and TRBJ2-7; 9 bases fit TRBD2. V shed 3 bases and J 3 bases; nucleotides not matched to a gene: 9. The CDR3 contains 15 residues. Germline V lookup: CDR1 SQVTM, CDR2 ANQGSEA. Written as DNA, the CDR3 is TGCAGCGTTGATTTTCGTGCTAGCGGGAACTACGAGCAGTACTTC. Translated, it gives CSVDFRASGNYEQYF.

This rearrangement joins TRBV28 to TRBJ2-1, with a weak D call TRBD2 (5 bases). The CDR3 spans 14 residues. The V and J ends lost 1 base and 8 bases respectively, with 12 bases between them. The V gene's germline CDR1 is MDHEN and CDR2 SYDVKM. CDR3 in amino acids: CASSLLSLADEQFF. The CDR3 DNA reads TGTGCCAGCAGTTTATTGAGCCTAGCAGATGAGCAGTTCTTC.

The table lists this clonotype with a few counts. The rearrangement links TRBV11-2 to TRBJ1-1; 9 nucleotides agree with TRBD1. Trimming at V came to 0 bases and at J to 11 bases, leaving 4 bases not matched to a gene. From germline, CDR1 is SGHAT and CDR2 FQNNGV. The CDR3 spans 13 residues. The CDR3 nucleotides are TGTGCCAGCAGCTTAGATGGGACAGGGAGGGCTTTCTTT. Translating it yields CASSLDGTGRAFF.

In this sample, this clonotype turned up many times. In nucleotides, the CDR3 is TGCAGTGCTAGAGTTCTCGGTCTAGCGGACAGCTCCTACAATGAGCAGTTCTTC. Translation: CSARVLGLADSSYNEQFF. The chain recombines TRBV20-1 with TRBJ2-1; D might be TRBD2 (7 bases). This CDR3 comprises 18 residues. V lost 1 base to trimming and J lost 0 bases, with 19 bases between them. Germline-derived CDR1 and CDR2 are DFQATT and SNEGSKA (reference sequence).

This clonotype appeared a few times. The chain has TRBV11-1 and TRBJ2-1; TRBD2 matches at 9 bases. With V trimmed by 5 bases and J by 5 bases, 13 bases remained unmatched. The V gene's germline CDR1 is SGHAT and CDR2 FQDESV (reference sequence). The CDR3 runs 17 residues. The DNA of the CDR3 is TGTGCCAGCAGCCACGGTATGGCAGCGGGAGGCCACAATGAGCAGTTCTTC. It encodes CASSHGMAAGGHNEQFF.

The chain uses TRBV7-3 and TRBJ2-3; possible D gene TRBD1, 6 bases. Germline V gene lookup returns CDR1 SGHTA and CDR2 FQGTGA. V was trimmed by 2 bases and J by 7 bases, leaving 10 bases between them. There are 13 residues in the CDR3. Written as DNA, the CDR3 is TGTGCCAGCAGCTTAGCCCAGGGGAATACGCAGTATTTT. Its protein is CASSLAQGNTQYF.

V and J are TRBV3-1 and TRBJ2-7, with 7 bases lining up with TRBD2. Germline-derived CDR1 and CDR2 are LGHDT and YNNKEL (reference sequence). After removal of 1 base from V and 3 bases from J, the junction contained 6 bases not matched to a gene. CDR3 length equals 15 residues. The CDR3 nucleotides read TGTGCCAGCAGCCAAGTTGCGGGAGCCCGCTACGAGCAGTACTTC. Its translation is CASSQVAGARYEQYF.

This clonotype has a handful of counts. The chain is built from TRBV6-5 and TRBJ1-2; the D gene is possibly TRBD1 (5 bases). Looked up from germline, CDR1 is MNHEY and CDR2 is SVGAGI. Trimming left V 4 bases short and J 7 bases short, with 19 bases between. This CDR3 spans 15 amino acids. The CDR3 DNA reads TGTGCCAGCAGTTTTCGAAGGCAGGGATTAGGTGGCTACACCTTC. Protein product: CASSFRRQGLGGYTF.

This clonotype was counted a few times. The gene calls are TRBV25-1 and TRBJ2-3, with D tentatively TRBD1 (6 bases). The V and J ends lost 1 base and 2 bases respectively, with 13 bases between them. Germline V gene sequence: CDR1 MGHDK, CDR2 SYGVNS. The CDR3 extends over 16 amino acids. The CDR3 bases are TGTGCCAGCAGTGAATTTGTGGGACACTCCACAGATACGCAGTATTTT. Its translation: CASSEFVGHSTDTQYF.

The chain joins TRBV9 to TRBJ2-6, with a weak D call TRBD2 (5 bases). This CDR3 spans 19 amino acids. Trimming removed 1 base at V and 0 bases at J, with 17 bases between. From germline, CDR1 is SGDLS and CDR2 YYNGEE. The CDR3 is CASSVSVGLAGSGANVLTF. The CDR3 region has the DNA TGTGCCAGCAGCGTATCAGTCGGGCTAGCCGGCTCTGGGGCCAACGTCCTGACTTTC.

J is TRBJ1-1 and V is TRBV6-6; the D gene is possibly TRBD1 (5 bases). Trimming removed 3 bases from V and 0 bases from J, with 11 bases in between. This CDR3 region has 15 residues. The germline V gene encodes CDR1 MNHNY and CDR2 SVGAGI (reference sequence). The CDR3 loop reads CASSYGGGMNTEAFF. The CDR3 bases are TGTGCCAGCAGTTATGGGGGAGGGATGAACACTGAAGCTTTCTTT.

There are a few counts of this clonotype. The chain combines TRBV28 with TRBJ2-7, with D hard to call. Germline assignment: CDR1 MDHEN and CDR2 SYDVKM. V lost 3 bases, J lost 5 bases, and 14 bases lay in between. The CDR3 has 14 amino acids. As DNA, the CDR3 is TGTGCCAGCAGTTTCGGAGAGACCTACGACGAGCAGTACTTC. Amino acid sequence: CASSFGETYDEQYF. Filled out from reference TRBV28 and TRBJ2-7, the complete variable domain reads DVKVTQSSRYLVKRTGEKVFLECVQDMDHENMFWYRQDPGLGLRLIYFSYDVKMKEKGDIPEGYSVSREKKERFSLILESASTNQTSMYLCASSFGETYDEQYFGPGTRLTVT.

This chain uses TRBV20-1 with TRBJ1-5; D ambiguous. Germline V gene sequence: CDR1 DFQATT, CDR2 SNEGSKA (reference sequence). The germline V and J ends were trimmed by 1 base and 5 bases, with 9 bases remaining between them. This CDR3 has 13 residues. The CDR3 nucleotides are TGCAGTGCTAGAGTGGAAGGAGATCAGCCCCAGCATTTT. Protein product: CSARVEGDQPQHF.

The count of this clonotype is one. This sequence joins TRBV29-1 and TRBJ1-1; D call uncertain. The CDR3 has 13 residues. Trimming left V 7 bases short and J 4 bases short, with 16 bases between. CDR1 SQVTM and CDR2 ANQGSEA come from the germline V gene. The CDR3 protein is CSARGRFFTEAFF. CDR3 bases: TGCAGCGCCCGAGGTCGGTTTTTCACTGAAGCTTTCTTT.

J is TRBJ1-5 and V is TRBV20-1, with a weak D call TRBD1 (5 bases). In germline, CDR1 is DFQATT, CDR2 SNEGSKA (reference sequence). The CDR3 is 17 amino acids. Between the trimmed V and J ends, which lost 6 bases and 0 bases, there was a span of 21 bases. Here the CDR3 DNA reads TGCAGTGCCAAACCCCCCGGGGCTTCTTATAGCAATCAGCCCCAGCATTTT. Protein product: CSAKPPGASYSNQPQHF.

This clonotype was counted only a few times. V is TRBV6-1 and J is TRBJ2-3; 8 bases line up with TRBD2. J gave up 2 bases and V 0 bases, and 4 bases lay outside the gene matches. This CDR3 spans 16 amino acids. CDR1 is MNHNS, CDR2 SASEGT, per germline. CDR3 coding DNA: TGTGCCAGCAGTGAAGCGAACGGGGGGGCCACAGATACGCAGTATTTT. This codes for CASSEANGGATDTQYF.

This clonotype occurred a few times. The chain links TRBV2 to TRBJ2-3; D might be TRBD2 (6 bases). The V end lost 5 bases, the J end lost 4 bases, and 13 bases lay between the germline ends. CDR3 length equals 14 residues. CDR1 is SNHLY and CDR2 is FYNNEI in the germline V gene. This chain's CDR3 is CASSKEEGADTQYF. CDR3 nucleotide sequence: TGTGCCAGCAGTAAAGAGGAGGGCGCAGATACGCAGTATTTT.

The genes are TRBV11-2 and TRBJ2-3; the D gene is possibly TRBD1 (5 bases). The ends were cut back, 5 bases at V and 1 base at J, with 10 bases in the middle. CDR3 length: 14 amino acids. The V gene's germline CDR1 is SGHAT and CDR2 FQNNGV. Written as DNA, the CDR3 is TGTGCCAGCAGCCCAGGGTATGGCACAGATACGCAGTATTTT. Its protein product is CASSPGYGTDTQYF.

This chain joins TRBV27 and TRBJ1-4, with 8 bases identical to TRBD1. The junction had 9 bases not matched to a gene; V was cut back by 5 bases and J by 10 bases. This CDR3 spans 14 amino acids. CDR1 is MNHEY and CDR2 is SMNVEV in the germline V gene (reference sequence). The CDR3 protein is CASSVGTGIGKLFF. DNA of the CDR3: TGTGCCAGCAGTGTCGGGACAGGTATTGGAAAACTGTTTTTT.

This clonotype was seen a few times. V and J are TRBV6-1 and TRBJ2-5; D is undetermined. Deletions cut 8 bases from V and 5 bases from J, with 15 bases between. The CDR3 has 13 residues. Germline-derived CDR1 and CDR2 are MNHNS and SASEGT. CDR3 residues: CASGNLGEETQYF. DNA for the CDR3: TGTGCCAGCGGCAACCTGGGTGAGGAGACCCAGTACTTC.

This clonotype was detected only once. The chain uses TRBV27 and TRBJ2-4; 11 nucleotides align to TRBD1. The better agreement between TRBJ2-7 and the DNA end casts doubt on the J call. Germline CDR1 is MNHEY and CDR2 is SMNVEV (reference sequence). This CDR3 has 12 residues. The CDR3 sequence: CASWTGGIEQYF. The CDR3, as DNA: TGTGCCAGTTGGACAGGGGGCATCGAGCAGTACTTC.

This clonotype was seen only a few times. V is TRBV20-1 and J is TRBJ2-4, with 7 bases fitting TRBD1. Germline CDR1 and CDR2: DFQATT and SNEGSKA (reference sequence). CDR3 size: 16 residues. V trimming: 0 bases; J trimming: 0 bases; junction bases outside the gene matches: 5. The CDR3 DNA is TGCAGTGCTAGAGATGGACAGGTACTAGCCAAAAACATTCAGTACTTC. It yields the protein CSARDGQVLAKNIQYF.

This clonotype has a handful of counts. The chain couples TRBV2 to TRBJ1-2, with 7 bases fitting TRBD1. This CDR3 is built from 13 residues. The V gene end was trimmed by 8 bases and the J gene end by 3 bases; junction bases not matched to a gene: 6. Germline CDR1 SNHLY, CDR2 FYNNEI. The CDR3 nucleotides are TGTGCCAGCGGAAAGGGACAGTACTATGGCTACACCTTC. It yields the protein CASGKGQYYGYTF.

Only a few counts were recorded for this clonotype. V gene TRBV12-3 or TRBV12-4 combines with J gene TRBJ2-1, with TRBD2 identical over 11 bases. With V trimmed by 6 bases and J by 10 bases, 8 bases remained unmatched. CDR3 length: 14 residues. The CDR3 DNA reads as TGTGCCAGCAGCGGGACTAGCGGACAATGGGAGCAGTTCTTC. Translating gives CASSGTSGQWEQFF.

The chain has TRBV15 and TRBJ2-7; a weak D match, TRBD2 (7 bases). Germline V gives CDR1 LNHNV, CDR2 YYDKDF (reference sequence). Between the trimmed V and J ends, which lost 4 bases and 3 bases, there was a span of 16 bases. There are 15 residues in the CDR3. The CDR3 DNA reads TGTGCCACCAGCACGGTGGGGGGGCAAAGCTACGAGCAGTACTTC. Its translation: CATSTVGGQSYEQYF. The entire variable domain, with the rest obtained from reference TRBV15 and TRBJ2-7, is as follows: DAMVIQNPRYQVTQFGKPVTLSCSQTLNHNVMYWYQQKSSQAPKLLFHYYDKDFNNEADTPDNFQSRRPNTSFCFLDIRSPGLGDTAMYLCATSTVGGQSYEQYFGPGTRLTVT.

The chain couples TRBV27 to TRBJ2-1, with a possible D match to TRBD2 (6 bases). Per germline, CDR1 MNHEY and CDR2 SMNVEV (reference sequence). The CDR3 totals 15 residues. Trimming took off 4 bases at V and 5 bases at J, with 15 bases between the two ends. This CDR3 reads CASSSTEPGDNEQFF. DNA for the CDR3: TGTGCCAGCAGTTCTACAGAACCGGGAGACAATGAGCAGTTCTTC.

The sample holds a few counts of this clonotype. J is TRBJ1-1 and V is TRBV7-9, with TRBD1 as a possible D gene (6 bases). Germline V lookup: CDR1 SEHNR, CDR2 FQNEAQ (reference sequence). The ends were cut back, 4 bases at V and 1 base at J, with 22 bases in the middle. The CDR3 is 18 residues long. The CDR3 DNA follows: TGTGCCAGCAGCTCCAGTTTGGGGGGCGCGGTAAGGAACACTGAAGCTTTCTTT. The encoded protein is CASSSSLGGAVRNTEAFF.